This passage covers 10 T cell receptor beta chains from one sample sequenced in a study of cytomegalovirus exposure and HLA in healthy donors. PCR amplification relied on 60 Vbeta primers (plus 13 Jbeta primers). The method was immunoSEQ multiplex PCR; TCRdb's version includes in-frame clones alone and lacks a portion of them. The table records 170,000 or so clones, 75% to 90% of them present only once. Material for sequencing was PBMCs. The source of these receptors is a boy younger than 18 in good health and CMV-seronegative.

The chain uses TRBV28 and TRBJ1-2; TRBD1 agrees at 7 bases. With 6 bases clipped from V and 0 bases from J, the junction kept 10 bases outside the gene matches. Per the germline V gene, CDR1 is MDHEN and CDR2 is SYDVKM. The CDR3 contains 16 residues. The CDR3 nucleotides are TGTGCCAGCAGAGGCCTACAGGGGCCTACTAACTATGGCTACACCTTC. Protein: CASRGLQGPTNYGYTF.

This chain connects TRBV6-6 to TRBJ1-2, with a tentative D call TRBD1 (5 bases). The V gene lost 3 bases and the J gene lost 11 bases, with 19 bases spanning the gap. Germline V gives CDR1 MNHNY, CDR2 SVGAGI (reference sequence). CDR3 length: 14 amino acids. CDR3 protein: CASSYVRDSRGYTF. The DNA of the CDR3 is TGTGCCAGCAGTTATGTCCGAGACAGCCGTGGGTACACCTTC.

V gene TRBV6-1 combines with J gene TRBJ1-2; 7 nucleotides line up with TRBD1. CDR1 MNHNS and CDR2 SASEGT come from the germline V gene. The CDR3 is made up of 15 amino acids. The junction had 11 bases not matched to a gene; V was cut back by 6 bases and J by 4 bases. DNA of the CDR3: TGTGCCAGCAGATCCGACAGGGACCTTGGCTATGGCTACACCTTC. Its protein product is CASRSDRDLGYGYTF.

This chain uses TRBV19 with TRBJ1-2; 10 bases align to TRBD1. V was pared by 6 bases and J by 7 bases, with 5 bases of the junction left unmatched. The germline V gene encodes CDR1 LNHDA and CDR2 SQIVND (reference sequence). The CDR3 is 13 amino acids. CDR3 loop: CASRDDRGPGYTF. The CDR3 DNA sequence: TGTGCCAGTAGAGACGACAGGGGGCCTGGCTACACCTTC.

The V call is TRBV5-4, the J call TRBJ2-7; 10 positions agree with TRBD1. Germline trimming cut 0 bases from V and 3 bases from J; bases unmatched to any gene: 6. This CDR3 comprises 16 residues. CDR1 is SGHNT, CDR2 YYREEE, per germline (reference sequence). CDR3 in DNA: TGTGCCAGCAGCTTGGTACCGGGACAGGGGATCTACGAGCAGTACTTC. Its translation: CASSLVPGQGIYEQYF. Complete variable domain (other parts from reference TRBV5-4 and TRBJ2-7): ETGVTQSPTHLIKTRGQQVTLRCSSQSGHNTVSWYQQALGQGPQFIFQYYREEENGRGNFPPRFSGLQFPNYSSELNVNALELDDSALYLCASSLVPGQGIYEQYFGPGTRLTVT.

The chain has TRBV9 and TRBJ1-3, with a tentative D call TRBD1 (5 bases). Trimming shortened V by 0 bases and J by 4 bases, and 11 bases separated the two germline ends. The CDR3 is 15 residues long. Germline loops: CDR1 SGDLS, CDR2 YYNGEE. As DNA, the CDR3 is TGTGCCAGCAGCGTAGAGTCAGCAGGGGGAAACACCATATATTTT. It translates to CASSVESAGGNTIYF.

This chain uses TRBV19 with TRBJ2-3, with 13 bases matching TRBD2. The CDR3 is made up of 15 amino acids. Germline V gene sequence: CDR1 LNHDA, CDR2 SQIVND (reference sequence). J was trimmed by 5 bases and V by 4 bases; bases with no gene match: 3. CDR3 sequence (DNA): TGTGCCAGTAGTAGACTAGCGGGGGGTCGAGATACGCAGTATTTT. Protein sequence: CASSRLAGGRDTQYF.

The J gene is TRBJ2-7, the V gene TRBV20-1, with a weak D call TRBD1 (5 bases). CDR1 is DFQATT, CDR2 SNEGSKA, per germline (reference sequence). This CDR3 has 11 residues. V was trimmed by 7 bases and J by 4 bases, leaving 11 bases between them. The CDR3 region is CSVVQVYEQYF. In DNA, the CDR3 is TGCAGTGTCGTACAGGTTTACGAGCAGTACTTC.

The chain couples TRBV19 to TRBJ1-5; D remains unclear. Germline CDR1 is LNHDA and CDR2 is SQIVND (reference sequence). Trimming shortened V by 1 base and J by 4 bases, and 14 bases separated the two germline ends. This CDR3 comprises 16 residues. The CDR3 loop reads CASSIAGRQRNQPQHF. The CDR3 nucleotides read TGTGCCAGTAGTATAGCGGGGAGGCAGAGGAATCAGCCCCAGCATTTT.

With respect to this clone: At the DNA level, this CDR3 is encoded by other sequences in the same sample as well. The V and J genes are TRBV5-1 and TRBJ2-1; 13 nucleotides match TRBD2. Germline V gene lookup returns CDR1 SGHRS and CDR2 YFSETQ. V gave up 4 bases and J gave up 5 bases; unmatched junction bases: 3. The CDR3 sequence is 15 residues long. The CDR3: CASSQGLAGDNEQFF. The CDR3 nucleotides read TGCGCCAGCAGCCAAGGACTAGCGGGGGACAATGAGCAGTTCTTC.